Below, 16 T cell receptor beta chains from the same sample are listed, as sequenced in a study of a mutant IDH1 vaccine in newly diagnosed glioma. Produced via immunoSEQ multiplex PCR; TCRdb's table is partial and in-frame only. This sample yields tens of thousands of clones, of which about four fifths are seen a single time; around 7.4% belongs to the top ten. The sample's time point: baseline, week 1 (first vaccination visit). The treatment: pre-vaccination baseline after standard-of-care therapy. The input for sequencing was PBMCs, taken from a glioma patient treated with radiotherapy, temozolomide or both. The receptor set was obtained from a woman aged 45-60 years with glioma.

The chain uses TRBV7-9 and TRBJ2-3, with D perhaps matching TRBD2 (6 bases). The CDR3 is 14 amino acids. V lost 8 bases to trimming and J lost 5 bases, with 17 bases between them. Per germline, CDR1 SEHNR and CDR2 FQNEAQ (reference sequence). The CDR3 region has the DNA TGTGCCAGCCCTTCCTCTTTCGGGGGAGATACGCAGTATTTT. This translates into CASPSSFGGDTQYF.

The rearrangement uses TRBV27 and TRBJ2-1, with 12 bases identical to TRBD2. The V gene end was trimmed by 2 bases and the J gene end by 9 bases; junction bases not matched to a gene: 5. The CDR3 has 15 amino acids. From germline, CDR1 is MNHEY and CDR2 SMNVEV (reference sequence). The CDR3 loop reads CASSLLAGGLSEQFF. The CDR3 DNA sequence: TGTGCCAGCAGTTTACTAGCGGGGGGGCTAAGTGAGCAGTTCTTC.

The gene calls are TRBV11-1 and TRBJ1-2; D is uncertain. The V end lost 4 bases, the J end lost 2 bases, and 8 bases lay between the germline ends. Germline CDR1 SGHAT, CDR2 FQDESV (reference sequence). This CDR3 is 13 amino acids long. In DNA, the CDR3 is TGTGCCAGCAGCTACGGTTCGAACTATGGCTACACCTTC. It encodes CASSYGSNYGYTF.

The chain carries TRBV11-2 and TRBJ1-3, with TRBD1 identical over 9 bases. The CDR3 extends over 15 amino acids. Trimming at V came to 5 bases and at J to 8 bases, leaving 10 bases not matched to a gene. The germline V gene has CDR1 SGHAT and CDR2 FQNNGV. The CDR3 region has the DNA TGTGCCAGCAGCATAACAGGGGGCTCCGTCGACACCATATATTTT. Translating gives CASSITGGSVDTIYF.

V and J are TRBV5-4 and TRBJ2-7; 8 bases line up with TRBD1. CDR3 size: 15 residues. V was clipped by 4 bases and J by 1 base; unmatched bases: 7. Germline CDR1 reads SGHNT; CDR2 reads YYREEE (reference sequence). The CDR3 sequence: CASSPDRGRSYEQYF. The DNA of the CDR3 is TGTGCCAGCAGCCCAGACAGGGGCCGGTCCTACGAGCAGTACTTC.

The chain joins TRBV7-2 to TRBJ2-1; 10 bases are shared with TRBD1. Germline V lookup: CDR1 SGHTA, CDR2 FQGNSA. With V trimmed by 5 bases and J by 6 bases, 7 bases remained unmatched. CDR3 length: 15 amino acids. The CDR3 coding sequence is TGTGCCAGCAGCAGCTGGACAGGGGGTGGCAATGAGCAGTTCTTC. Its translation: CASSSWTGGGNEQFF.

The chain uses TRBV6-6 and TRBJ1-1, with a tentative D call TRBD1 (6 bases). This CDR3 contains 14 residues. V shed 6 bases and J shed 11 bases, with 22 bases lying between them. Germline V gene sequence: CDR1 MNHNY, CDR2 SVGAGI (reference sequence). CDR3 coding DNA: TGTGCCAGCAGCCTAGGGACAAACGAAGGACTGGCTTTCTTT. Translation gives CASSLGTNEGLAFF.

The CDR3 loop is CASSFGGAYEQYF. The CDR3 DNA reads TGTGCCAGCAGCTTCGGGGGGGCCTACGAGCAGTACTTC. This chain joins TRBV7-9 and TRBJ2-7; 8 bases agree with TRBD2. The length of the CDR3 is 13 residues. In germline, CDR1 is SEHNR, CDR2 FQNEAQ (reference sequence). Unmatched junction bases numbered 0, after V lost 3 bases and J lost 2 bases.

CDR3: CASSSPGTTSHEQYF. The CDR3 nucleotides are TGTGCCAGCAGTTCTCCCGGGACCACTAGCCACGAGCAGTACTTC. This sequence joins TRBV6-5 and TRBJ2-7; possible D gene TRBD2, 6 bases. CDR1 is MNHEY, CDR2 SVGAGI, per germline. The ends were cut back, 4 bases at V and 5 bases at J, with 18 bases in the middle. This CDR3 comprises 15 residues.

This chain links TRBV6-1 with TRBJ1-3; D unresolved. The CDR3 totals 16 residues. V gave up 1 base and J gave up 4 bases, with 14 bases separating them. The germline V gene encodes CDR1 MNHNS and CDR2 SASEGT. The CDR3 DNA follows: TGTGCCAGCAGTGAAGGCGGCGTCTTTTTGGGAAACACCATATATTTT. Protein sequence: CASSEGGVFLGNTIYF.

This clone has more than one count but fewer than ten. The rearrangement joins TRBV10-2 to TRBJ1-5, with 9 bases identical to TRBD1. Per germline, CDR1 WSHSY and CDR2 SAAADI. V dropped 4 bases and J dropped 7; count of bases not matched to a gene: 2. This CDR3 region has 13 residues. CDR3 nucleotides: TGCGCCAGCAGTGGACAGGGGGACCAGCCCCAGCATTTT. This encodes CASSGQGDQPQHF.

This chain joins TRBV5-4 and TRBJ2-7; D is possibly TRBD1 (8 bases). This CDR3 has 19 amino acids. The germline gives CDR1 SGHNT, CDR2 YYREEE (reference sequence). Trimming cost V 2 bases and J 1 base, with 25 bases left between them. This CDR3 reads CASSFLRGQGGGASYEQYF. CDR3 DNA: TGTGCCAGCAGCTTTTTGCGCGGACAGGGAGGGGGAGCTTCCTACGAGCAGTACTTC.

The CDR3 bases are TGTGCCAGCAGTGCTAGGGCTGAAGCTTTCTTT. Residues: CASSARAEAFF. The chain links TRBV6-1 to TRBJ1-1, with unresolved D. Trimming shortened V by 4 bases and J by 6 bases, and 6 bases separated the two germline ends. CDR3 size: 11 residues. Germline V lookup: CDR1 MNHNS, CDR2 SASEGT.

The rearrangement links TRBV4-2 to TRBJ2-3, with D perhaps matching TRBD1 or TRBD2 (6 bases each). The CDR3 runs to 17 residues. Trimming removed 4 bases at V and 3 bases at J, with 20 bases between. CDR1 and CDR2 from the germline V gene are LGHNA and YNFKEQ. The CDR3 DNA is TGTGCCAGCAGCCTAAGTCCGGGGGCTTATGGTACAGATACGCAGTATTTT. This sequence encodes CASSLSPGAYGTDTQYF.

The V gene is TRBV5-1, the J gene TRBJ2-5; D is unclear. This CDR3 contains 13 residues. Trimming cost V 5 bases and J 2 bases, with 10 bases left between them. Germline lookup yields CDR1 SGHRS and CDR2 YFSETQ. DNA for the CDR3: TGCGCCAGCAGATCCATACGGCAAGAGACCCAGTACTTC. It yields the protein CASRSIRQETQYF.

The V and J genes are TRBV28 and TRBJ2-5; D is unresolved. The CDR3 runs 12 residues. Germline V gene lookup returns CDR1 MDHEN and CDR2 SYDVKM. The germline V and J ends were trimmed by 4 bases and 3 bases, with 6 bases remaining between them. CDR3 nucleotide sequence: TGTGCCAGCAGTTGGCCGAAAGAGACCCAGTACTTC. Translating gives CASSWPKETQYF. The variable domain in full, with the rest retrieved from reference TRBV28 and TRBJ2-5, is DVKVTQSSRYLVKRTGEKVFLECVQDMDHENMFWYRQDPGLGLRLIYFSYDVKMKEKGDIPEGYSVSREKKERFSLILESASTNQTSMYLCASSWPKETQYFGPGTRLLVL.